This T cell receptor (beta chain) was found in a study of blood T cell repertoires in COVID-19. Trimming cost V 5 bases and J 6 bases; bases outside gene matches: 12. The CDR3 spans 16 residues. CDR1 and CDR2 from the germline V gene are SGHVS and FNYEAQ. Original methodology: The assay estimated nucleated cells by amplifying reference gene primers. TCRdb's copy holds only in-frame clones and misses some; the assay was immunoSEQ multiplex PCR. V, J and clone size are those of that table, while D and trimming were read from the DNA. This table has some 240,000 clones, roughly 87% appearing once. The specimen was peripheral blood. The receptor comes from a man aged 55-75 years who had recovered from COVID-19. The V and J genes are TRBV7-6 and TRBJ1-5; 8 nucleotides align to TRBD1. The chain's CDR3 is CASSPDPGQASQPQHF. The CDR3, as DNA: TGTGCCAGCAGCCCCGATCCGGGACAGGCGTCTCAGCCCCAGCATTTT.